A selection of T cell receptor beta chains follows, all from one sample in a study of T cell changes during pregnancy in multiple sclerosis. Measured with immunoSEQ multiplex PCR; TCRdb has only the in-frame clones, and not every one. The profile shows about 42,000 clones, about nine tenths of them singletons. Sequencing used CD4+ T cells from peripheral blood mononuclear cells, obtained in the second trimester of pregnancy. These receptors originate from a female donor with multiple sclerosis, enrolled in a pregnancy study. Both conserved end residues are part of each CDR3. The size field is filled for only some rows; it gives once, few, many or a size class.

v_gene: TRBV10-3; abundance: .; len: 17; j_gene: TRBJ2-1; CDR3aa: CAIKATSGRADNNEQFF
v_gene: TRBV19; abundance: .; len: 13; j_gene: TRBJ1-2; CDR3aa: CASSIPRGNGYTF
v_gene: TRBV7-2; abundance: .; len: 15; j_gene: TRBJ2-1; CDR3aa: CASSFHSTGYNEQFF
v_gene: TRBV5-4; abundance: .; len: 13; j_gene: TRBJ1-1; CDR3aa: CASSLDRDTEAFF
v_gene: TRBV28; abundance: .; len: 16; j_gene: TRBJ2-2; CDR3aa: CASSRRQGFGTGELFF
v_gene: TRBV7-9; abundance: .; len: 15; j_gene: TRBJ2-5; CDR3aa: CASSLDGRVEETQYF
v_gene: TRBV30; abundance: few; len: 17; j_gene: TRBJ1-6; CDR3aa: CACSWTAGSSYNSPLHF
v_gene: TRBV19; abundance: once; len: 12; j_gene: TRBJ2-7; CDR3aa: CASSVTGGEQYF
v_gene: TRBV5-4; abundance: .; len: 16; j_gene: TRBJ2-3; CDR3aa: CASSLGLAGGTDTQYF
v_gene: TRBV27; abundance: .; len: 16; j_gene: TRBJ2-7; CDR3aa: CASSRYSGLSFHEQYF
v_gene: TRBV7-9; abundance: .; len: 14; j_gene: TRBJ2-1; CDR3aa: CASSLVGGLDEQFF
v_gene: TRBV7-8; abundance: .; len: 16; j_gene: TRBJ2-6; CDR3aa: CASSPPGVSGANVLTF
v_gene: TRBV27; abundance: .; len: 18; j_gene: TRBJ1-2; CDR3aa: CASSPKSRDRDGGYGYTF
v_gene: TRBV6-1; abundance: once; len: 15; j_gene: TRBJ1-5; CDR3aa: CASSEGLYSNQPQHF
v_gene: TRBV4-1; abundance: .; len: 17; j_gene: TRBJ2-1; CDR3aa: CASSQPGSPSSYNEQFF
v_gene: TRBV29-1; abundance: .; len: 14; j_gene: TRBJ2-3; CDR3aa: CSVPLAGTSDTQYF
v_gene: TRBV5-8; abundance: .; len: 11; j_gene: TRBJ1-4; CDR3aa: CASSLRNRVAF
v_gene: TRBV30; abundance: .; len: 15; j_gene: TRBJ2-7; CDR3aa: CAWSGGLAGGYEQYF
v_gene: TRBV10-2; abundance: once; len: 14; j_gene: TRBJ2-7; CDR3aa: CASRRQGGTYEQYF
v_gene: TRBV7-9; abundance: .; len: 15; j_gene: TRBJ2-3; CDR3aa: CASSLGTSPTDTQYF
v_gene: TRBV7-8; abundance: .; len: 16; j_gene: TRBJ2-2; CDR3aa: CASSLRLVINTGELFF
v_gene: TRBV6-4; abundance: .; len: 14; j_gene: TRBJ2-3; CDR3aa: CANRASGSLDTQYF
v_gene: TRBV5-1; abundance: .; len: 14; j_gene: TRBJ1-6; CDR3aa: CASRRGQGDSPLHF
v_gene: TRBV28; abundance: .; len: 13; j_gene: TRBJ2-7; CDR3aa: CASRRTGVGEQYF
v_gene: TRBV18; abundance: .; len: 16; j_gene: TRBJ2-5; CDR3aa: CASSLLGLFGIETQYF
v_gene: TRBV7-7; abundance: .; len: 16; j_gene: TRBJ2-5; CDR3aa: CASSLGVAGSQETQYF
v_gene: TRBV9; abundance: .; len: 17; j_gene: TRBJ2-2; CDR3aa: CASSEGAGGFAAGELFF
v_gene: TRBV18; abundance: .; len: 17; j_gene: TRBJ2-6; CDR3aa: CASSPRDRTSGANVLTF
v_gene: TRBV7-3; abundance: .; len: 14; j_gene: TRBJ2-7; CDR3aa: CASSSRDTYYEQYF
v_gene: TRBV5-1; abundance: .; len: 14; j_gene: TRBJ1-4; CDR3aa: CASSLDRVGEKLFF
v_gene: TRBV6-5; abundance: .; len: 15; j_gene: TRBJ1-3; CDR3aa: CASRKAGGSGNTIYF
v_gene: TRBV4-1; abundance: .; len: 17; j_gene: TRBJ2-3; CDR3aa: CASSLGFTGLAGDTQYF